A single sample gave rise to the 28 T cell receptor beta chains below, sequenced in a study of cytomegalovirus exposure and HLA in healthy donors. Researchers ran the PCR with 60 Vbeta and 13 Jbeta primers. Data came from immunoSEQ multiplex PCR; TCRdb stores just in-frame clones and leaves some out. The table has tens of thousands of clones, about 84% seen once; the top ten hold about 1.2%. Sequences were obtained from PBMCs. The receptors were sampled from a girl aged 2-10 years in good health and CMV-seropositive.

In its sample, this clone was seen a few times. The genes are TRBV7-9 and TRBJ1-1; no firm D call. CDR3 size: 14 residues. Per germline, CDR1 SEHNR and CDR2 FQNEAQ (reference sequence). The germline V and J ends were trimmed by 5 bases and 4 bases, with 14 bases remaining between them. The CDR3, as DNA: TGTGCCAGCAGCCCCGGCAGGAGCGGCACTGAAGCTTTCTTT. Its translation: CASSPGRSGTEAFF.

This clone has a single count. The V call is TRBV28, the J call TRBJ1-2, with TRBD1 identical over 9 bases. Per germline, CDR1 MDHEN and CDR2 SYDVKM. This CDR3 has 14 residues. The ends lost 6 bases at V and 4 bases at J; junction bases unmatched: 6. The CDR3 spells CASRTGTGSYGYTF. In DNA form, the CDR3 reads TGTGCCAGCAGAACCGGGACAGGGAGCTATGGCTACACCTTC.

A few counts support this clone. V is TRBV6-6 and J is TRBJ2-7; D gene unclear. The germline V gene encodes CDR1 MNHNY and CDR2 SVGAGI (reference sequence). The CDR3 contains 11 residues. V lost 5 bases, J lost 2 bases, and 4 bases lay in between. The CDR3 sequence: CASSHTYEQYF. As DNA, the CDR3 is TGTGCCAGCAGTCACACCTACGAGCAGTACTTC.

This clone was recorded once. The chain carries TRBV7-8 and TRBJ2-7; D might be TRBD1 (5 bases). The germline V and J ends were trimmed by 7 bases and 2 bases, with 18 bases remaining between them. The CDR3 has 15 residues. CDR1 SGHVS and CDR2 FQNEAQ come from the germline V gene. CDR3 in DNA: TGTGCCAGCACCCCATCCCAGGGTAGGACCTACGAGCAGTACTTC. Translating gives CASTPSQGRTYEQYF.

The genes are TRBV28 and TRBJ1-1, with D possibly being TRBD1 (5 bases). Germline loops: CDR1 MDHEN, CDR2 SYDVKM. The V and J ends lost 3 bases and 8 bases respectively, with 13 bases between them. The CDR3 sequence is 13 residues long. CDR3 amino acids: CASSFGGKGEAFF. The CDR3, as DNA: TGTGCCAGCAGTTTCGGGGGTAAGGGCGAAGCTTTCTTT.

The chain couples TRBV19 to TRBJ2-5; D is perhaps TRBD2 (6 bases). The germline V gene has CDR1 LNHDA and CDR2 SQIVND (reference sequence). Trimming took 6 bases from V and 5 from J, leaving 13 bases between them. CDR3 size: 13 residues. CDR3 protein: CASSLGTEETQYF. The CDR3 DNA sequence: TGTGCCAGTAGCTTGGGGACTGAGGAGACCCAGTACTTC.

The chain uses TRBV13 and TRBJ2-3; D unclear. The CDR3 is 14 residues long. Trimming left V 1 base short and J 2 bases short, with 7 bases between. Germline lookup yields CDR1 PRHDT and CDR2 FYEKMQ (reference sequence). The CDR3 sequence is CASSLAKHTDTQYF. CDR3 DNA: TGTGCCAGCAGCTTAGCGAAACACACAGATACGCAGTATTTT.

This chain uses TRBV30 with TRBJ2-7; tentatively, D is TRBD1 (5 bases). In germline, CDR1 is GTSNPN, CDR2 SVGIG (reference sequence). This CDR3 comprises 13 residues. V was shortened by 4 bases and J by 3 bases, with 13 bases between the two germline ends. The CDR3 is CAWNQGFFYEQYF. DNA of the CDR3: TGTGCCTGGAATCAGGGCTTCTTCTACGAGCAGTACTTC.

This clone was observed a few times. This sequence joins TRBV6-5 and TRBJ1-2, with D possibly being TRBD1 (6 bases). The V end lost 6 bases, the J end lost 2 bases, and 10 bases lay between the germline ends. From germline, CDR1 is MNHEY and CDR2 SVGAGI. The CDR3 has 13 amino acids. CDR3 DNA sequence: TGTGCCAGCAGGATTACAGGGAACTATGGCTACACCTTC. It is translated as CASRITGNYGYTF.

The CDR3 DNA sequence: TGTGCCAGCAGTTACTCGGAGGGCTGGGGTGCCGGGGAGCTGTTTTTT. Translating gives CASSYSEGWGAGELFF. The rearrangement uses TRBV6-5 and TRBJ2-2, with D perhaps matching TRBD2 (6 bases). Trimming took off 0 bases at V and 6 bases at J, with 14 bases between the two ends. The V gene's germline CDR1 is MNHEY and CDR2 SVGAGI. This CDR3 region has 16 residues.

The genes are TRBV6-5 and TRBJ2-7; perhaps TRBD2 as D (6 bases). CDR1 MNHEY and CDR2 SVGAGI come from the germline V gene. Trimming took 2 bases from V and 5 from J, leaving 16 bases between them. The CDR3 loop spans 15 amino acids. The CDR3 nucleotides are TGTGCCAGCAGTTACGCCAGCGGGCGCGGCCACGAGCAGTACTTC. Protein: CASSYASGRGHEQYF.

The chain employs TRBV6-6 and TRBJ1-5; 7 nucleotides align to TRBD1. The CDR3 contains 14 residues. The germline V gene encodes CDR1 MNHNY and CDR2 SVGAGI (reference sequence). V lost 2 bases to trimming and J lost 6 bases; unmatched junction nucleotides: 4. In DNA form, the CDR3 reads TGTGCCAGCAGTTACCCCGGGGACAGTCAGCCCCAGCATTTT. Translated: CASSYPGDSQPQHF.

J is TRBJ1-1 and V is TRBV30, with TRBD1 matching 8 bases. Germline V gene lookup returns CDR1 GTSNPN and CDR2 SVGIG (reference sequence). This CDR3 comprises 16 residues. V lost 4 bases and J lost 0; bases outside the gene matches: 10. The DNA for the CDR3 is TGTGCCTGGATACCGCGACAGGGGAGTGTGAACACTGAAGCTTTCTTT. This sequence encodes CAWIPRQGSVNTEAFF.

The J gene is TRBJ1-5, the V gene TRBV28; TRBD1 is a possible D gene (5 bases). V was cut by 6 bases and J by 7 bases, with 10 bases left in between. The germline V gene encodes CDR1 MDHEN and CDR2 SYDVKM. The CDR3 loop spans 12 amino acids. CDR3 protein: CASRFGGQPQHF. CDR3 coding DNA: TGTGCCAGCAGGTTTGGGGGGCAGCCCCAGCATTTT.

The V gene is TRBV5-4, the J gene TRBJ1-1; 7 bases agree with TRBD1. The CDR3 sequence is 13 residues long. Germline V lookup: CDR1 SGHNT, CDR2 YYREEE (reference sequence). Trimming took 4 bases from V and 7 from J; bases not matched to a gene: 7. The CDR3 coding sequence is TGTGCCAGCAGCCCCCCCGACAGGGTTGAAGCTTTCTTT. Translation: CASSPPDRVEAFF.

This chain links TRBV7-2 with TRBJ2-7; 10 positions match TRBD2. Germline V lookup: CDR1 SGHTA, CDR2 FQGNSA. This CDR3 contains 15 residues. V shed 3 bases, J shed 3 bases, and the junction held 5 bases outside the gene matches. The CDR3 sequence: CASSFGLAEFYEQYF. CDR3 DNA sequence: TGTGCCAGCAGCTTTGGACTAGCGGAATTCTACGAGCAGTACTTC.

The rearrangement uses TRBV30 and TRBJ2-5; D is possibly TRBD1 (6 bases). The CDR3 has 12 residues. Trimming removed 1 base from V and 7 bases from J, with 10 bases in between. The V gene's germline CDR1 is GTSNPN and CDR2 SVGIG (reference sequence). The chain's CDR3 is CAWSARGGTQYF. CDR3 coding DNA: TGTGCCTGGAGTGCCAGGGGCGGGACCCAGTACTTC.

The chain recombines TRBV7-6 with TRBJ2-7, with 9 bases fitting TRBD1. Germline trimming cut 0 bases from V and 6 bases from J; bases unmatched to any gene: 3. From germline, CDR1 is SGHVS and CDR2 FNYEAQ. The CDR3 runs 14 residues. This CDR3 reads CASSLAGTGSEQYF. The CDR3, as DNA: TGTGCCAGCAGCTTAGCAGGGACAGGGAGCGAGCAGTACTTC.

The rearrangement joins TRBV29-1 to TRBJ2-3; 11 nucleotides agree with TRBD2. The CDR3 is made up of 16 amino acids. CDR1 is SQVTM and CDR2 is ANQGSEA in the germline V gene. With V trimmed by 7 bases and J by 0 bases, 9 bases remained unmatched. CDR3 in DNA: TGCAGCGCCCCCCAACTAGCGGGAGAGAGCACAGATACGCAGTATTTT. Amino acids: CSAPQLAGESTDTQYF.

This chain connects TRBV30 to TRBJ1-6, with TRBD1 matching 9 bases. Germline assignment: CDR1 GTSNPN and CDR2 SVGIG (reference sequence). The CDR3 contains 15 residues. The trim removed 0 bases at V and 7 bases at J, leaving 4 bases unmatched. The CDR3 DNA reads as TGTGCCTGGAGTGTCTCGGACAGGGGAAATTCACCCCTCCACTTT. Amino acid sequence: CAWSVSDRGNSPLHF.

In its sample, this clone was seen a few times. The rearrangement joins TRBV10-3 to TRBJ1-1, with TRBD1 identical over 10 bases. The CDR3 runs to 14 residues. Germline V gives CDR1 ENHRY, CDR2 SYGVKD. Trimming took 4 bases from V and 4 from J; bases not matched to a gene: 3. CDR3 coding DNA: TGTGCCATCAGTGTGGGACAGGGGTTCACTGAAGCTTTCTTT. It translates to CAISVGQGFTEAFF.

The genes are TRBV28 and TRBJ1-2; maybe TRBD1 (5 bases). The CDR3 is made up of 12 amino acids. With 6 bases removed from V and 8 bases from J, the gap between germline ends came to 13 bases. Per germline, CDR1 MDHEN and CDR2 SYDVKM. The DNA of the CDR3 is TGTGCCAGCAGCGAAGCAGGGTCCGGCTACACCTTC. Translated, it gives CASSEAGSGYTF.

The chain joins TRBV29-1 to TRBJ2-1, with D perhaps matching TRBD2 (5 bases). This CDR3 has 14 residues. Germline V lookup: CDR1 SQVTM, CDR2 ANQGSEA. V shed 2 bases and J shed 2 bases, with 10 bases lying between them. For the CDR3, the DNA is TGCAGCGTTGAACGCGGGTTTACCTACAATGAGCAGTTCTTC. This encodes CSVERGFTYNEQFF.

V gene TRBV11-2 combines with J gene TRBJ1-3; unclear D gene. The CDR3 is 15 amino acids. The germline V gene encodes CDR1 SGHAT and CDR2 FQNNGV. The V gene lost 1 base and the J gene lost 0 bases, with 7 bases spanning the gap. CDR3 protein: CASSLALSSGNTIYF. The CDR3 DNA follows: TGTGCCAGCAGCTTAGCGCTCAGCTCTGGAAACACCATATATTTT.

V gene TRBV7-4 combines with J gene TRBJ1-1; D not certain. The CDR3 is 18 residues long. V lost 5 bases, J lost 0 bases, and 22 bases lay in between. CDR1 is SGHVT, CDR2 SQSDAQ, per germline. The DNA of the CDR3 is TGTGCCAGCAGCCCAAGCGAGGGTAGAAGAACCATGAACACTGAAGCTTTCTTT. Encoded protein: CASSPSEGRRTMNTEAFF.

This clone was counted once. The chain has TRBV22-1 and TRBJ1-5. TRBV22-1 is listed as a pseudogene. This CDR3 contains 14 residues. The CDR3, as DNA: TGTCCTGGGAGCGCCCCCTATAGCAATCAGCCCCAGCATTTT. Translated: CPGSAPYSNQPQHF.

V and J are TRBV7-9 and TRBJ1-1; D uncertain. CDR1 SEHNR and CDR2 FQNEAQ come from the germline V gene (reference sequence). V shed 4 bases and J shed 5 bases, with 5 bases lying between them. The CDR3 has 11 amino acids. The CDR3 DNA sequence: TGTGCCAGCAGCTCGGGGACTGAAGCTTTCTTT. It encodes CASSSGTEAFF.

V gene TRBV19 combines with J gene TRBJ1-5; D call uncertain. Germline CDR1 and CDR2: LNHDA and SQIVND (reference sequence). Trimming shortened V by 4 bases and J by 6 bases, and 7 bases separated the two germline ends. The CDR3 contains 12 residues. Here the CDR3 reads CASSTEAQPQHF. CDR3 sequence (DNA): TGTGCCAGTAGTACCGAGGCTCAGCCCCAGCATTTT.